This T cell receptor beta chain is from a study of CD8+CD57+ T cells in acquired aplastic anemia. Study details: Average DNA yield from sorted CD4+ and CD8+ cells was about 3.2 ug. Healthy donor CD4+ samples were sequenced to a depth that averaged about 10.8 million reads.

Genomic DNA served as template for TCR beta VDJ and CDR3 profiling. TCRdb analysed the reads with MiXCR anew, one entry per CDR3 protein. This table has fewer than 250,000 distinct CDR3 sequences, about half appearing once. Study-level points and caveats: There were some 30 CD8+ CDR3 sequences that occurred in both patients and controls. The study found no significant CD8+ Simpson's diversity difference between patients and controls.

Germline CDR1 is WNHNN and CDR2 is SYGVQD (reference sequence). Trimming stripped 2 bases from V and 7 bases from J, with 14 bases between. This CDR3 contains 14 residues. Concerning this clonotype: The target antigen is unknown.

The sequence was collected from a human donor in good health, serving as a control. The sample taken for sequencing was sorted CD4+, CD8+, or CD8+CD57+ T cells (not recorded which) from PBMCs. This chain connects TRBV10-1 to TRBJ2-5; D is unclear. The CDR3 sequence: CASSEVPSRGTQYF. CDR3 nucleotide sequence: TGCGCCAGCAGTGAGGTTCCGAGCCGTGGGACCCAGTACTTC.